The rows below give T cell receptor beta chains drawn from one sample of a study of T cells in Graves' hyperthyroidism and ophthalmopathy. TCRdb recomputed calls from the multiplex PCR reads with MiXCR, one row per CDR3 protein. The table has roughly 250,000 distinct CDR3 sequences, roughly 15% seen once. Source material: blood. These receptors came from a woman aged 40 to 50 with Graves' hyperthyroidism that later progressed to Graves' ophthalmopathy. Both conserved end residues are part of each CDR3. A D gene is named only where the DNA matches it firmly. Where a row states a size, it is once, few, many or the class of an expanded clone; other rows omit it.

v_call: TRBV11-2; d_call: TRBD1; j_call: TRBJ2-1; clone_size: many; cdr3_aa: CASSKSTGQGARNEQFF; cdr3_nt: TGTGCCAGCAGTAAGTCCACGGGACAGGGGGCGCGGAATGAGCAGTTCTTC
v_call: TRBV4-1; d_call: NA; j_call: TRBJ1-6; clone_size: many; cdr3_aa: CASSQVGGRTNSPLHF; cdr3_nt: TGCGCCAGCAGCCAAGTGGGGGGACGGACTAATTCACCCCTCCACTTT
v_call: TRBV20-1; d_call: NA; j_call: TRBJ2-7; clone_size: many; cdr3_aa: CSASLLWRDVPSYEQYF; cdr3_nt: TGCAGTGCTAGCCTACTATGGCGGGACGTACCCTCCTACGAGCAGTACTTC
v_call: TRBV10-2; d_call: TRBD1; j_call: TRBJ1-5; clone_size: NA; cdr3_aa: CASSEQGQGASVQPQHF; cdr3_nt: TGCGCCAGCAGTGAGCAGGGACAGGGGGCATCCGTTCAGCCCCAGCATTTT
v_call: TRBV24-1; d_call: NA; j_call: TRBJ2-4; clone_size: many; cdr3_aa: CATSDPNRNIQYF; cdr3_nt: TGTGCCACCAGTGACCCCAATCGGAACATTCAGTACTTC
v_call: TRBV5-1; d_call: TRBD1; j_call: TRBJ1-4; clone_size: few; cdr3_aa: CASSFGDRGNEKLFF; cdr3_nt: TGCGCCAGCAGCTTTGGGGACAGGGGGAATGAAAAACTGTTTTTT
v_call: TRBV7-8; d_call: NA; j_call: TRBJ2-7; clone_size: many; cdr3_aa: CASSLDRQEESYEQYF; cdr3_nt: TGTGCCAGCAGCTTAGATCGACAGGAGGAATCCTACGAGCAGTACTTC
v_call: TRBV6-2/TRBV6-3; d_call: TRBD2; j_call: TRBJ2-7; clone_size: NA; cdr3_aa: CASSSAGGSSDEQYF; cdr3_nt: TGTGCCAGCAGTTCGGCGGGGGGTAGCTCCGACGAGCAGTACTTC
v_call: TRBV28; d_call: TRBD1; j_call: TRBJ2-2; clone_size: NA; cdr3_aa: CASSSTLDRGTRELFF; cdr3_nt: TGTGCCAGCAGTTCGACCCTGGACAGGGGGACCAGGGAGCTGTTTTTT
v_call: TRBV9; d_call: NA; j_call: TRBJ2-2; clone_size: many; cdr3_aa: CASSVGVIRNTGELFF; cdr3_nt: TGTGCCAGCAGCGTAGGGGTAATTCGGAACACCGGGGAGCTGTTTTTT
v_call: TRBV15; d_call: TRBD2; j_call: TRBJ2-2; clone_size: many; cdr3_aa: CATSRESGRWTGELFF; cdr3_nt: TGTGCCACCAGCAGAGAAAGCGGGAGATGGACCGGGGAGCTGTTTTTT
v_call: TRBV25-1; d_call: NA; j_call: TRBJ2-7; clone_size: many; cdr3_aa: CASAKSIPYEQYF; cdr3_nt: TGTGCCAGCGCCAAGTCTATCCCCTACGAGCAGTACTTC
v_call: TRBV28; d_call: TRBD2; j_call: TRBJ2-3; clone_size: many; cdr3_aa: CASSFSGASTDTQYF; cdr3_nt: TGTGCCAGCAGTTTTAGCGGGGCTAGCACAGATACGCAGTATTTT
v_call: TRBV5-1; d_call: NA; j_call: TRBJ2-2; clone_size: many; cdr3_aa: CASSLGTSTTGELFF; cdr3_nt: TGCGCCAGCAGCTTGGGGACCTCAACCACCGGGGAGCTGTTTTTT
v_call: TRBV19; d_call: TRBD1; j_call: TRBJ1-5; clone_size: many; cdr3_aa: CASGTGVYQPQHF; cdr3_nt: TGTGCAAGCGGGACAGGGGTTTATCAGCCCCAGCATTTT
v_call: TRBV7-3; d_call: NA; j_call: TRBJ2-2; clone_size: many; cdr3_aa: CASSSLSFSGELFF; cdr3_nt: TGTGCCAGCAGCTCACTTAGTTTCTCCGGGGAGCTGTTTTTT
v_call: TRBV7-2; d_call: TRBD2; j_call: TRBJ2-3; clone_size: NA; cdr3_aa: CASSSVGRLADTPRGNTQYF; cdr3_nt: TGTGCCAGCAGCTCCGTGGGAAGACTAGCGGATACACCCCGAGGGAATACGCAGTATTTT
v_call: TRBV27; d_call: NA; j_call: TRBJ1-1; clone_size: many; cdr3_aa: CASKQGTSEAFF; cdr3_nt: TGTGCCAGCAAACAGGGTACCTCTGAAGCTTTCTTT
v_call: TRBV5-1; d_call: TRBD1; j_call: TRBJ2-1; clone_size: few; cdr3_aa: CASSDRGVNEQFF; cdr3_nt: TGCGCCAGCAGTGACAGGGGAGTTAATGAGCAGTTCTTC